This TCR beta chain was captured in a study of control samples from healthy donors and cancer patients. Clones were sequenced by immunoSEQ multiplex PCR, and TCRdb holds only the in-frame ones, with some missing. The sample shows approximately 49,000 clones, 80% to 90% of them seen only once. The V gene's germline CDR1 is LGHNT and CDR2 FRNRAP. Trimming left V 10 bases short and J 1 base short, with 10 bases between. The CDR3 spans 12 residues. What was sequenced was PBMCs. V usage is TRBV12-5 and J usage is TRBJ1-1; D remains ambiguous. This TCR derives from a woman between 45 and 65 years old with lung cancer. This chain's CDR3 is CAIGRENTEAFF. In nucleotides, the CDR3 is TGTGCTATTGGACGGGAGAACACTGAAGCTTTCTTT.